One TCR beta chain is described in this entry. Its cognate antigen is unknown. Clones were sequenced by immunoSEQ multiplex PCR, and TCRdb holds only the in-frame ones, with some missing. Among 18,000 or so clones listed, approximately 82% were seen once. The sample belongs to a study of T cells in localized non-small cell lung cancer. General observations from the study: Prolonged overall survival went with higher T cell density in the blood. For the top 100 tumor clones, a median around 61 also appeared in adjacent lung. Exceeding tumor, uninvolved adjacent lung had the highest T cell clonality.

The CDR3 consists of 16 residues. V lost 3 bases and J lost 2, with 17 bases in between. Germline V gene sequence: CDR1 MGHRA, CDR2 YSYEKL. This clonotype was obtained from a female donor over 55 with stage I lung adenocarcinoma. The source was peripheral blood, collected before any cancer treatment. V gene TRBV4-1 combines with J gene TRBJ2-7; D may correspond to TRBD1 or TRBD2 (6 bases each). The CDR3, as DNA: TGCGCCAGCAGCCAGGGGGGCTGGGGGGTGGCCTACGAGCAGTACTTC. Encoded protein: CASSQGGWGVAYEQYF.